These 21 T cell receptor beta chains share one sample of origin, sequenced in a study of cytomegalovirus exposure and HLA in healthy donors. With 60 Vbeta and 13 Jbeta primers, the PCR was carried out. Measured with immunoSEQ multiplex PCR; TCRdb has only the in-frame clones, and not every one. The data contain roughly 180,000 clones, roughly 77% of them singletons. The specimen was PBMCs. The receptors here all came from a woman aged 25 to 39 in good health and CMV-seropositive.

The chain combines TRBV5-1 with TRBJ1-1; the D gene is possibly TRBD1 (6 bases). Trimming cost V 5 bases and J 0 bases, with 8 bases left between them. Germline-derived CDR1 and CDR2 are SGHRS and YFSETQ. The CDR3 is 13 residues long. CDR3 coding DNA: TGCGCCAGCAGAACAGGGTTGAACACTGAAGCTTTCTTT. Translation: CASRTGLNTEAFF.

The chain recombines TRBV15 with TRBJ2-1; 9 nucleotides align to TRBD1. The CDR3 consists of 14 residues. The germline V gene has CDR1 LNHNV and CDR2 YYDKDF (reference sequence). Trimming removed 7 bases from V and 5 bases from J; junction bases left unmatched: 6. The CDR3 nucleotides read TGTGCCACCAACCCGGGACAGGGAAACAATGAGCAGTTCTTC. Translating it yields CATNPGQGNNEQFF.

This CDR3 reads CASSAGPYNSPLHF. The CDR3, as DNA: TGTGCCAGCAGTGCAGGGCCCTATAATTCACCCCTCCACTTT. The chain combines TRBV6-1 with TRBJ1-6, with D perhaps TRBD1 (5 bases). Germline assignment: CDR1 MNHNS and CDR2 SASEGT. V gave up 4 bases and J gave up 2 bases, with 6 bases separating them. The CDR3 is 14 residues long.

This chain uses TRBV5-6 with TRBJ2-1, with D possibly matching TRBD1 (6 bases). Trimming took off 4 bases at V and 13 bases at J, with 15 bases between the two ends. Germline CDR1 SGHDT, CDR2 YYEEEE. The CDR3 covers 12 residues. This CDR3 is CASSLAMDRQFF. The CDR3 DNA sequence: TGTGCCAGCAGCCTCGCCATGGACAGACAGTTCTTC. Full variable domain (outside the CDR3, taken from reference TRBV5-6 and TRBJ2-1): DAGVTQSPTHLIKTRGQQVTLRCSPKSGHDTVSWYQQALGQGPQFIFQYYEEEERQRGNFPDRFSGHQFPNYSSELNVNALLLGDSALYLCASSLAMDRQFFGPGTRLTVL.

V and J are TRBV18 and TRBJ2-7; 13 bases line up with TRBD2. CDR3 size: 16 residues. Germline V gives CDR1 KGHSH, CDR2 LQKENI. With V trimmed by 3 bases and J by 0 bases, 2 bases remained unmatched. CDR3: CASSPGLAGSSYEQYF. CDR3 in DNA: TGTGCCAGCTCACCGGGACTAGCGGGGAGCTCCTACGAGCAGTACTTC.

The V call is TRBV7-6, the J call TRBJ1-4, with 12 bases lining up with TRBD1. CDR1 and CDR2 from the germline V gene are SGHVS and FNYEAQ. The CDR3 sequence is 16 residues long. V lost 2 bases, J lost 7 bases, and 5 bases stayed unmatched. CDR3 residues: CASSLRSGQGAEKLFF. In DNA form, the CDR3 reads TGTGCCAGCAGCTTAAGGTCGGGACAGGGGGCTGAAAAACTGTTTTTT.

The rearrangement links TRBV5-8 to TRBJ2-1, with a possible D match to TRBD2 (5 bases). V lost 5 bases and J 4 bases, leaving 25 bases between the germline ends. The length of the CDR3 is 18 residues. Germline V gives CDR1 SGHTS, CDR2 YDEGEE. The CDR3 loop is CASRYHRLLGTVYNEQFF. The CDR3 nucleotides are TGTGCCAGCAGATACCACCGTCTACTAGGAACCGTATACAATGAGCAGTTCTTC.

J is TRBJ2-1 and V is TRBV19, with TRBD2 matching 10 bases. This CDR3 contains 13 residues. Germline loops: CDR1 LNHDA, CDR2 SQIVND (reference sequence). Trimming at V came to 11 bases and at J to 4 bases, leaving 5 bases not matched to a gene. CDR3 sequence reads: CACGSGGYNEQFF. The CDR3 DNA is TGTGCCTGTGGTAGCGGGGGGTACAATGAGCAGTTCTTC.

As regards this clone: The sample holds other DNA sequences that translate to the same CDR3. The CDR3 bases are TGTGCCAGCAGCGTAGGAGGGGGTTCCTACAATGAGCAGTTCTTC. Residues: CASSVGGGSYNEQFF. The chain has TRBV9 and TRBJ2-1; weak D call: TRBD1 (6 bases). Germline lookup yields CDR1 SGDLS and CDR2 YYNGEE. V was clipped by 0 bases and J by 1 base, with 8 bases between them. The CDR3 contains 15 residues.

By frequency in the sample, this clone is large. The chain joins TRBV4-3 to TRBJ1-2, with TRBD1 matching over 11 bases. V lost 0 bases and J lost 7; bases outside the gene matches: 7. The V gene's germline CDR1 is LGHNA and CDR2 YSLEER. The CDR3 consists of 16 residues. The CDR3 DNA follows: TGCGCCAGCAGCCAAGAAGGGGGGACAGGGGGAGTTGGCTACACCTTC. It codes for CASSQEGGTGGVGYTF.

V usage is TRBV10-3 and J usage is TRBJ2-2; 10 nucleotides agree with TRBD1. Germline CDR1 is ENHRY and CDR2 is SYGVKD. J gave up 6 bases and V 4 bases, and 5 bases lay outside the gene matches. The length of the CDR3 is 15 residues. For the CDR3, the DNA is TGTGCCATCAGTGCCGGGACAGGGGACCCCGGGGAGCTGTTTTTT. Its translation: CAISAGTGDPGELFF.

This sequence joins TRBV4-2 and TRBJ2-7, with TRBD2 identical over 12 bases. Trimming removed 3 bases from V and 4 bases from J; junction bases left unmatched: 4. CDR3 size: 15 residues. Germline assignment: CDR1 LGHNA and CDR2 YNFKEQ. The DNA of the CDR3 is TGTGCCAGCAGCCATCTAGCGGGGGGGCAATACGAGCAGTACTTC. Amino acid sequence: CASSHLAGGQYEQYF.

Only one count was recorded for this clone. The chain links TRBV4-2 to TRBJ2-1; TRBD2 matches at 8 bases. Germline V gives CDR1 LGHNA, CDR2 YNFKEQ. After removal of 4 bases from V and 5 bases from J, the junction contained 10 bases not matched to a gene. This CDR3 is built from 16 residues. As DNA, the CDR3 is TGTGCCAGCAGCCTGCGGGGGGAGGGGCGGAACAATGAGCAGTTCTTC. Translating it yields CASSLRGEGRNNEQFF.

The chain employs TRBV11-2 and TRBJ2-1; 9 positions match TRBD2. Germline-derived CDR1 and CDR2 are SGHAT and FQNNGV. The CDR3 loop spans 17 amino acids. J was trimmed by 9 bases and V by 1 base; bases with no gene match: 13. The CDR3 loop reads CASSLGRAGGGRGEQFF. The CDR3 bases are TGTGCCAGCAGCTTAGGTCGGGCGGGGGGGGGACGGGGTGAGCAGTTCTTC.

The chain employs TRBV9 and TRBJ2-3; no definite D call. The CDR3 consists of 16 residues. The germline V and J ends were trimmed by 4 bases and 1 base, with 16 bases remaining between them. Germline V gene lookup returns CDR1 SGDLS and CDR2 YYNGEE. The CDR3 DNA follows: TGTGCCAGCAGCCCAAGATTAGCCGCCGGCACAGATACGCAGTATTTT. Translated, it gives CASSPRLAAGTDTQYF. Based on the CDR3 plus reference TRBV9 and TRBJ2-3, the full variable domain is DSGVTQTPKHLITATGQRVTLRCSPRSGDLSVYWYQQSLDQGLQFLIQYYNGEERAKGNILERFSAQQFPDLHSELNLSSLELGDSALYFCASSPRLAAGTDTQYFGPGTRLTVL.

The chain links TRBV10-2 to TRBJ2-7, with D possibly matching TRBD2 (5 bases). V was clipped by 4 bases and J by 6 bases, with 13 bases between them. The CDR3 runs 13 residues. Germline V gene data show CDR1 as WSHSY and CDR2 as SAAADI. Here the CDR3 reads CASSVASPGEQYF. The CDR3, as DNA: TGCGCCAGCAGTGTGGCTAGCCCTGGCGAGCAGTACTTC.

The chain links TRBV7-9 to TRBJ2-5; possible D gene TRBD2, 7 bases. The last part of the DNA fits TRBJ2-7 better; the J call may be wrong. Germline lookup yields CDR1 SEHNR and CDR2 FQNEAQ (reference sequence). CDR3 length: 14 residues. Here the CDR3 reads CASSLRGAVYEQYF. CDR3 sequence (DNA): TGTGCCAGCAGCCTTCGGGGGGCCGTATACGAGCAGTACTTC.

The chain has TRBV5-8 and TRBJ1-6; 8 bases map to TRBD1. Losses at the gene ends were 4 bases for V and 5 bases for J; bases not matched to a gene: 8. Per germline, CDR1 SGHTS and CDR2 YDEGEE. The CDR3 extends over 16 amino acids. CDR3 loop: CASSLRTGNHNSPLHF. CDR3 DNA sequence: TGTGCCAGCAGCCTCCGGACAGGGAACCATAATTCACCCCTCCACTTT.

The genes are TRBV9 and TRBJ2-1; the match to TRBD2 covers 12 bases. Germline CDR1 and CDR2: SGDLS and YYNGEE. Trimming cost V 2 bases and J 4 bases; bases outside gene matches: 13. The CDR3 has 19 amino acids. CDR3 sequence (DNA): TGTGCCAGCAGCGTGCAGACTAGCGGGGGTGAGGGGGCATACAATGAGCAGTTCTTC. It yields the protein CASSVQTSGGEGAYNEQFF.

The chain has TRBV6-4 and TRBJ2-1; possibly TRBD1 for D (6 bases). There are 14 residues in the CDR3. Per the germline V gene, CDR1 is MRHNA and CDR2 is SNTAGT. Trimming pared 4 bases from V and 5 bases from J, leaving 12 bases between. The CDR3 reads CASSVGPGDNEQFF. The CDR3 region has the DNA TGTGCCAGCAGTGTGGGGCCAGGGGACAATGAGCAGTTCTTC.

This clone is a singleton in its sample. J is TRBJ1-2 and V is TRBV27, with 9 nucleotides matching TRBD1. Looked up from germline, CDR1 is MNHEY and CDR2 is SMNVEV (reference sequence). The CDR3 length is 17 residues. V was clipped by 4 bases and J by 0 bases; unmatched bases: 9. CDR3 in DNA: TGTGCCAGCAGTTCCTATACTACAGGGGGCGCTAACTATGGCTACACCTTC. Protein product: CASSSYTTGGANYGYTF.